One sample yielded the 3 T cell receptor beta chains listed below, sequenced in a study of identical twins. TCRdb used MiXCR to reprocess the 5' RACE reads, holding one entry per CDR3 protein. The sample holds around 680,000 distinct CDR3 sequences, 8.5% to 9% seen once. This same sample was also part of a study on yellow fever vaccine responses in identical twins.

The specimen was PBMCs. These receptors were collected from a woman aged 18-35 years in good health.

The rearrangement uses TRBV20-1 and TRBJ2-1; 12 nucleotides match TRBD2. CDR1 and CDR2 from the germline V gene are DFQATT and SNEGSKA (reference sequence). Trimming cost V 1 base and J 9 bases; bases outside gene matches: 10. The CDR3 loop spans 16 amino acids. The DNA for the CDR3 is TGCAGTGCTAGAGGACTAGCGGGAGTCAAGGGGAGTGAGCAGTTCTTC. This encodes CSARGLAGVKGSEQFF.

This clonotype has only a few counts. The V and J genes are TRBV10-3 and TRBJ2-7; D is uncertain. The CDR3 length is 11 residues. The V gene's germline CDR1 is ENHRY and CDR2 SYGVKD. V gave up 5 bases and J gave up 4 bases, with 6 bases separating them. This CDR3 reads CAISPAYEQYF. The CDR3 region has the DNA TGTGCCATCAGTCCTGCGTACGAGCAGTACTTC.

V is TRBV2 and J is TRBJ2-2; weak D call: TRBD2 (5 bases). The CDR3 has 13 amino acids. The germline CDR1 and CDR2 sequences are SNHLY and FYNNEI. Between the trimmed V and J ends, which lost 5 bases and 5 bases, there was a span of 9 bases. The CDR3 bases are TGTGCCAGCAGTCAAACTAGGACCGGGGAGCTGTTTTTT. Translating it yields CASSQTRTGELFF.